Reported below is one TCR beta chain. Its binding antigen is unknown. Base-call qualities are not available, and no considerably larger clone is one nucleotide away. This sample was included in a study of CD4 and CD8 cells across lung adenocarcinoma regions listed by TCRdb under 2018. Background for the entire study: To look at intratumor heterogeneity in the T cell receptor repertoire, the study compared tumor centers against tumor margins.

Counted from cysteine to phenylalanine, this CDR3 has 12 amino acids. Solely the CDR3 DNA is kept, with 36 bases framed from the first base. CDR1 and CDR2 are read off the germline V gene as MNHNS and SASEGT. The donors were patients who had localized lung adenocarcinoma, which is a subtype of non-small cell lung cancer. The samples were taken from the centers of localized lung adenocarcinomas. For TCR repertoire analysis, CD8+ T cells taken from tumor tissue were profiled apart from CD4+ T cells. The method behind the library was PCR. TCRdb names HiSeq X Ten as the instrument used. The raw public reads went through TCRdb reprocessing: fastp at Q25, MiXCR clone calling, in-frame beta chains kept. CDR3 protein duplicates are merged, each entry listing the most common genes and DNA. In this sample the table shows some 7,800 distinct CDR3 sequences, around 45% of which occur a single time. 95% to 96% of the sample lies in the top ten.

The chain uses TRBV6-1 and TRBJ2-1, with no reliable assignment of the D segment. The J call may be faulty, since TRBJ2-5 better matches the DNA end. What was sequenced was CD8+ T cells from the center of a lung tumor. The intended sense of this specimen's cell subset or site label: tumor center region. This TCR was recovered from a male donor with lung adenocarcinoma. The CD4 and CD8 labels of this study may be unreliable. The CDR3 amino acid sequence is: CASRSDSETQYF. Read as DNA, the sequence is TGTGCCAGCAGGTCTGATTCGGAGACCCAGTACTTC.